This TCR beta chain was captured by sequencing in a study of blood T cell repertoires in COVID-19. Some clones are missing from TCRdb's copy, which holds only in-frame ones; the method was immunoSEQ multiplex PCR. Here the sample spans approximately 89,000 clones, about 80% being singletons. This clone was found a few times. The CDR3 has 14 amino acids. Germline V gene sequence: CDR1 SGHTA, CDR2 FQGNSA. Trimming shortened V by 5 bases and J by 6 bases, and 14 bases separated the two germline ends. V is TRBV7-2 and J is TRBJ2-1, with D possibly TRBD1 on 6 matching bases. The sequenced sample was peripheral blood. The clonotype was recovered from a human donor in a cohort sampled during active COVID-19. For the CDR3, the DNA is TGTGCCAGCAGCAGGGGGACGAGGGGCAATGAGCAGTTCTTC. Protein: CASSRGTRGNEQFF. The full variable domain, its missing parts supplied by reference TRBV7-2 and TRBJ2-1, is GAGVSQSPSNKVTEKGKDVELRCDPISGHTALYWYRQSLGQGLEFLIYFQGNSAPDKSGLPSDRFSAERTGGSVSTLTIQRTQQEDSAVYLCASSRGTRGNEQFFGPGTRLTVL.